This TCR beta chain originates from a study of CD8 T cells in ankylosing spondylitis. Whole-study findings and limits: Previous work reported some of these motif variants in the synovial fluid and blood of reactive arthritis. A TCR beta motif of 7 to 9 highly homologous variants seemed to mark ankylosing spondylitis blood.

Using its own MiXCR run on the 5' RACE reads, TCRdb lists one record per CDR3 protein. This sample has fewer than 550,000 distinct CDR3 sequences, with 5.3% found just once. As concerns this clonotype: As yet, its antigen is unknown.

This clonotype originated in a male donor with ankylosing spondylitis. Sequencing was carried out using blood, either unsorted or a sorted T cell fraction (not recorded which).

The CDR3, as DNA: TGTGCCAGCAGTTCCAGGGCTGGTCGGTCCTATGGCTACACCTTC. The encoded protein is CASSSRAGRSYGYTF. The chain carries TRBV6-5 and TRBJ1-2; D possibly corresponds to TRBD1 (5 bases). V was trimmed by 4 bases and J by 4 bases, leaving 16 bases between them. CDR3 size: 15 residues. CDR1 is MNHEY and CDR2 is SVGAGI in the germline V gene.